Sequencing of this T cell receptor (beta chain) was carried out in a study of cytomegalovirus exposure and HLA in healthy donors. The V end was cut by 1 base, the J end by 3 bases, with 3 bases between. Germline V gives CDR1 SGHTA, CDR2 FQGTGA. The CDR3 is 13 residues long. Comments on this clone: The target antigen is unknown.

Use of 60 Vbeta and 13 Jbeta primers characterized the PCR. Sequencing used immunoSEQ multiplex PCR; TCRdb keeps in-frame clones, though not all of them. The table has 140,000 or so clones, over 60% seen once. Study-wide points: When a later analysis compared HLA-associated TCR beta chains with equally common others, the HLA-associated chains turned out to be more clonally expanded and to have lower generation probabilities.

Sequenced input: PBMCs. This clonotype was sampled from a man between 35 and 55 years old in good health and CMV-seronegative. The rearrangement uses TRBV7-3 and TRBJ1-4; D unclear. In DNA form, the CDR3 reads TGTGCCAGCAGCTTAAGGCCTAATGAAAAACTGTTTTTT. As protein: CASSLRPNEKLFF. The whole variable domain, remainder taken from reference TRBV7-3 and TRBJ1-4, is GAGVSQTPSNKVTEKGKYVELRCDPISGHTALYWYRQSLGQGPEFLIYFQGTGAADDSGLPNDRFFAVRPEGSVSTLKIQRTERGDSAVYLCASSLRPNEKLFFGSGTQLSVL.